The 14 T cell receptor beta chains listed next were all sequenced from one sample in a study of T cells in localized non-small cell lung cancer. Sequenced by immunoSEQ multiplex PCR; TCRdb stores in-frame clones only, minus some. The profile shows approximately 23,000 clones, about 88% of them singletons. The sample consisted of peripheral blood, taken before any cancer treatment. These TCRs come from a male donor at least 60 years old with stage I lung adenocarcinoma.

This CDR3 is CASSGWPEANYGYTF. CDR3 DNA: TGTGCCAGCAGTGGTTGGCCTGAAGCTAACTATGGCTACACCTTC. The chain uses TRBV6-1 and TRBJ1-2; D gene ambiguous. The CDR3 covers 15 residues. V gave up 4 bases and J gave up 0 bases, with 12 bases separating them. CDR1 is MNHNS and CDR2 is SASEGT in the germline V gene.

The chain couples TRBV6-6 to TRBJ2-1; D perhaps matches TRBD2 (7 bases). CDR1 and CDR2 from the germline V gene are MNHNY and SVGAGI (reference sequence). The CDR3 runs 16 residues. V was shortened by 7 bases and J by 4 bases, with 20 bases between the two germline ends. In DNA form, the CDR3 reads TGTGCCAGCACCCTTAAAGGGGGGGCAGGTTACAATGAGCAGTTCTTC. It codes for CASTLKGGAGYNEQFF.

J is TRBJ1-5 and V is TRBV28; 9 bases match TRBD1. V was clipped by 4 bases and J by 3 bases; unmatched bases: 13. The length of the CDR3 is 18 residues. CDR1 is MDHEN and CDR2 is SYDVKM in the germline V gene. CDR3 loop: CASSSHLTGTGPNQPQHF. DNA of the CDR3: TGTGCCAGCAGTTCGCACCTCACCGGGACAGGGCCCAATCAGCCCCAGCATTTT.

The chain joins TRBV28 to TRBJ1-5; D not certain. V was pared by 5 bases and J by 5 bases, with 19 bases between. Germline V CDR1 and CDR2: MDHEN, SYDVKM. CDR3 length: 16 residues. CDR3 nucleotides: TGTGCCAGCAGTCTAGGCGGACGAAGCAGCTATCAGCCCCAGCATTTT. The encoded protein is CASSLGGRSSYQPQHF. The whole variable domain, remainder taken from reference TRBV28 and TRBJ1-5, is DVKVTQSSRYLVKRTGEKVFLECVQDMDHENMFWYRQDPGLGLRLIYFSYDVKMKEKGDIPEGYSVSREKKERFSLILESASTNQTSMYLCASSLGGRSSYQPQHFGDGTRLSIL.

J is TRBJ1-1 and V is TRBV10-3; 8 positions match TRBD1. The CDR3 spans 15 residues. Germline V gene data show CDR1 as ENHRY and CDR2 as SYGVKD. Germline trimming cut 3 bases from V and 3 bases from J; bases unmatched to any gene: 6. The CDR3 DNA follows: TGTGCCATCAGTGATCTGCAGGGGGCTGACACTGAAGCTTTCTTT. Translation: CAISDLQGADTEAFF.

This chain uses TRBV7-3 with TRBJ2-6, with 11 bases identical to TRBD1. Unmatched junction bases numbered 11, after V lost 0 bases and J lost 4 bases. The CDR3 length is 20 residues. The germline CDR1 and CDR2 sequences are SGHTA and FQGTGA. CDR3 region: CASSLTQSGTGGTGANVLTF. The CDR3 nucleotides read TGTGCCAGCAGCTTAACTCAATCCGGGACAGGGGGTACCGGGGCCAACGTCCTGACTTTC.

The chain is built from TRBV11-3 and TRBJ2-7, with D perhaps TRBD2 (5 bases). V shed 4 bases and J shed 0 bases, with 16 bases lying between them. This CDR3 region has 16 residues. Per germline, CDR1 SGHNT and CDR2 YENEEA. CDR3 in amino acids: CASSSGGQAPSYEQYF. CDR3 nucleotide sequence: TGTGCCAGCAGCTCAGGCGGGCAGGCGCCCTCCTACGAGCAGTACTTC. Full variable domain (remainder filled in from reference TRBV11-3 and TRBJ2-7): EAGVVQSPRYKIIEKKQPVAFWCNPISGHNTLYWYLQNLGQGPELLIRYENEEAVDDSQLPKDRFSAERLKGVDSTLKIQPAELGDSAVYLCASSSGGQAPSYEQYFGPGTRLTVT.

The chain's CDR3 is CASSLGTSGSGQQYF. CDR3 nucleotides: TGTGCCAGCAGCCTGGGGACTAGCGGGAGTGGGCAGCAGTACTTC. This chain connects TRBV7-2 to TRBJ2-7; 14 bases are shared with TRBD2. Germline values: CDR1 SGHTA, CDR2 FQGNSA. The CDR3 loop spans 15 amino acids. Trimming removed 5 bases from V and 8 bases from J; junction bases left unmatched: 8.

The chain has TRBV6-1 and TRBJ2-5; TRBD2 aligns across 11 bases. Germline V gene lookup returns CDR1 MNHNS and CDR2 SASEGT. J lost 0 bases, V lost 0 bases, and 0 bases had no gene match. The CDR3 has 16 residues. The CDR3 here is CASSEATSGNQETQYF. In DNA, the CDR3 is TGTGCCAGCAGTGAAGCGACTAGCGGGAACCAAGAGACCCAGTACTTC.

This chain joins TRBV28 and TRBJ2-5; 12 positions agree with TRBD2. Germline V gene sequence: CDR1 MDHEN, CDR2 SYDVKM. Trimming cost V 5 bases and J 5 bases; bases outside gene matches: 6. This CDR3 has 15 residues. As DNA, the CDR3 is TGTGCCAGCAGTCGCAGACTAGCGGGAGTGGAGACCCAGTACTTC. Its protein is CASSRRLAGVETQYF.

The gene calls are TRBV9 and TRBJ2-2, with D perhaps matching TRBD2 (6 bases). Germline V gene data show CDR1 as SGDLS and CDR2 as YYNGEE. V was clipped by 7 bases and J by 3 bases, with 13 bases between them. The CDR3 spans 14 residues. The CDR3 coding sequence is TGTGCCAGCGGCGGGATATCGGACACCGGGGAGCTGTTTTTT. This gives the protein CASGGISDTGELFF.

V is TRBV28 and J is TRBJ1-4, with 7 bases matching TRBD1. The CDR3 extends over 15 amino acids. The junction had 9 bases not matched to a gene; V was cut back by 4 bases and J by 7 bases. From germline, CDR1 is MDHEN and CDR2 SYDVKM. CDR3 protein: CASSSTGDSAEKLFF. In DNA, the CDR3 is TGTGCCAGCAGTTCCACAGGGGACTCGGCTGAAAAACTGTTTTTT.

The rearrangement links TRBV7-2 to TRBJ2-3, with D unresolved. The CDR3 is 14 residues long. Germline CDR1 and CDR2: SGHTA and FQGNSA. V was trimmed by 5 bases and J by 4 bases, leaving 13 bases between them. In nucleotides, the CDR3 is TGTGCCAGCAGCCCCCGAAGGGCCCCAGATACGCAGTATTTT. Translating it yields CASSPRRAPDTQYF.

This clone was seen just once. V usage is TRBV6-1 and J usage is TRBJ1-2, with D maybe TRBD1 (6 bases). The CDR3 contains 14 residues. Germline CDR1 and CDR2: MNHNS and SASEGT. The germline V and J ends were trimmed by 0 bases and 3 bases, with 8 bases remaining between them. CDR3: CASSEADSYYGYTF. CDR3 sequence (DNA): TGTGCCAGCAGTGAAGCGGACAGCTACTATGGCTACACCTTC.